This entry concerns a single T cell receptor (beta chain). What it recognizes is unknown. In germline, CDR1 is DFQATT, CDR2 SNEGSKA (reference sequence). Trimming took off 5 bases at V and 0 bases at J, with 11 bases between the two ends. The length of the CDR3 is 14 residues. This sample was taken from a study of T-cell memory formation after mild COVID-19. TCRdb reprocessed the 5' RACE reads via MiXCR and lists one record per CDR3 protein. The repertoire includes about 160,000 distinct CDR3 sequences, roughly 28% of them detected once, and approximately 12% sits in the top ten. Regarding the study as a whole: Contracting clones from day 15 to 85 had balanced CD4/CD8; later expanders favoured CD4+.

What was sequenced was PBMCs or a T cell subset sorted from them (not recorded which). This clonotype originated in an adult woman who had mild COVID-19 (a few samples of this study predate the infection). Cell type and time point are not known. The rearrangement links TRBV20-1 to TRBJ2-1; D gene uncertain. The CDR3 loop is CSAHSRSSYNEQFF. The CDR3 DNA reads TGCAGTGCTCACAGCAGGAGCTCCTACAATGAGCAGTTCTTC.